The source of this T cell receptor beta chain is a study of blood T cell repertoires in COVID-19. As for the study in general: Samples came from the United States, Italy and Spain, spanning acute and convalescent COVID-19.

TCRdb keeps only in-frame clones here, not all; method: immunoSEQ multiplex PCR. The sample has under 300,000 clones; approximately 90% are singletons. Participants, roughly 18 to 100 years old, spanned about two dozen US areas. Clinical history as reported by participants underpinned cohort assignment. V lost 2 bases to trimming and J lost 2 bases, with 6 bases between them. CDR1 and CDR2 (germline): SEHNR, FQNEAQ (reference sequence). The CDR3 is 14 amino acids. The chain combines TRBV7-9 with TRBJ1-4, with D uncertain. Input material: PBMCs or T cells enriched from blood (not recorded which). The receptor was derived from a woman aged 30 to 39 with acute COVID-19. The CDR3 loop is CASSLWATNEKLFF. CDR3 nucleotide sequence: TGTGCCAGCAGCTTATGGGCTACTAATGAAAAACTGTTTTTT.